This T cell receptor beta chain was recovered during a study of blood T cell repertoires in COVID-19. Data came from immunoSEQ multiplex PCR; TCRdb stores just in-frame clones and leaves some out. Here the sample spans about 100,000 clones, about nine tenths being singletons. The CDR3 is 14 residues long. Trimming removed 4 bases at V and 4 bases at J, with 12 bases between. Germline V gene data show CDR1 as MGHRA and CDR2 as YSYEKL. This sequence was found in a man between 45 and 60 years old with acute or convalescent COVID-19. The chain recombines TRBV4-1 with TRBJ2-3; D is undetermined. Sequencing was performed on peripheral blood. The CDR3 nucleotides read TGCGCCAGCAGCCGGGCCCCAGGCGCAGATACGCAGTATTTT. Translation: CASSRAPGADTQYF.